The TCR beta chain described here comes from a study of cytotoxic CD8 clonotypes in ibrutinib-treated CLL. Study context: Specimens for response were gathered following a median approximately 11 months of therapy, spanning 6 to 36.

Remarks on this clone: What it binds is not known.

Measured with immunoSEQ multiplex PCR; TCRdb has only the in-frame clones, and not every one. Of more than 200,000 clones in the sample, roughly 65% were seen once. The CDR3 runs to 16 residues. The germline gives CDR1 MGHRA, CDR2 YSYEKL. J was trimmed by 2 bases and V by 1 base; bases with no gene match: 6. Study-wide findings and caveats: Clonality climbed at ibrutinib response, then dropped toward baseline at progression. Clonality at baseline surpassed age-matched healthy donors and tracked circulating CD8+ T-cell counts.

The clonotype comes from a human donor with chronic lymphocytic leukemia. This rearrangement joins TRBV4-1 to TRBJ2-5; TRBD2 matches 8 bases. Specimen: PBMCs, collected after 12 months of ibrutinib treatment. CDR3 amino acids: CASSQGSAGGQETQYF. DNA for the CDR3: TGCGCCAGCAGCCAAGGTTCCGCGGGGGGACAAGAGACCCAGTACTTC.